This is a list of T cell receptor beta chains from one sample in a study of cytotoxic CD8 clonotypes in ibrutinib-treated CLL. The data were produced by immunoSEQ multiplex PCR, yet TCRdb's version contains in-frame clones alone and is incomplete. The sample lists 160,000 or so clones, under 85% occurring once. This specimen consisted of PBMCs, obtained after 24 months of ibrutinib treatment. Receptors originate from a human donor with chronic lymphocytic leukemia. CDR3s include the opening cysteine and the closing phenylalanine or tryptophan. A D gene is named only where the DNA matches it firmly. Expanded clones are given a class, and other clones once, few, many or no size at all.

once	TRBD2	16	TRBV19	TRBJ2-5	TGTGCCAGTAGTCCTATAGCGGGAGCATATTTGACGACCCAGTACTTC	CASSPIAGAYLTTQYF
-	-	12	TRBV30	TRBJ1-2	TGTGCCTGGAGTGTCATGGGGTTTGGCTACACCTTC	CAWSVMGFGYTF
once	TRBD1	14	TRBV6-5	TRBJ2-2	TGTGCCAGCAGTTTCAGGGGGTCTGCCGGGGAGCTGTTTTTT	CASSFRGSAGELFF
-	TRBD1	14	TRBV7-6	TRBJ2-3	TGTGCCAGCAGCTCGGGACAGGGACCAGATACGCAGTATTTT	CASSSGQGPDTQYF
-	-	15	TRBV5-1	TRBJ2-1	TGCGCCAGCAGCTGGGGGGAGAACTCCTACAATGAGCAGTTCTTC	CASSWGENSYNEQFF
few	-	13	TRBV28	TRBJ1-2	TGTGCCAGCAGTGAACACTACAGCGAGGAGGCTTTCTTC	CASSEHYSEEAFF
few	-	11	TRBV29-1	TRBJ2-2	TGCAGCGTTGGAGACACCGGGGAGCTGTTTTTT	CSVGDTGELFF
few	-	12	TRBV21-1	TRBJ2-1	TGTGCCAGCAGTAGTCAGGGGGTTGAGCAGTTCTTC	CASSSQGVEQFF
-	-	13	TRBV6-4	TRBJ2-3	TGTGCCAGCAGTGACTCCTGGGGGGATACGCAGTATTTT	CASSDSWGDTQYF
-	TRBD1	14	TRBV11-2	TRBJ1-2	TGTGCCAGCAGCTTAGCGGACAGGGGGCTTGGCTACACCTTC	CASSLADRGLGYTF
-	-	13	TRBV4-1	TRBJ1-1	TGCGCCAGCAGCCAAGGGGATAACACTGAAGCTTTCTTT	CASSQGDNTEAFF
once	-	15	TRBV10-3	TRBJ2-7	TGTGCCATCAGTGAGTCTAGCGGAATAAACTACGAGCAGTACTTC	CAISESSGINYEQYF